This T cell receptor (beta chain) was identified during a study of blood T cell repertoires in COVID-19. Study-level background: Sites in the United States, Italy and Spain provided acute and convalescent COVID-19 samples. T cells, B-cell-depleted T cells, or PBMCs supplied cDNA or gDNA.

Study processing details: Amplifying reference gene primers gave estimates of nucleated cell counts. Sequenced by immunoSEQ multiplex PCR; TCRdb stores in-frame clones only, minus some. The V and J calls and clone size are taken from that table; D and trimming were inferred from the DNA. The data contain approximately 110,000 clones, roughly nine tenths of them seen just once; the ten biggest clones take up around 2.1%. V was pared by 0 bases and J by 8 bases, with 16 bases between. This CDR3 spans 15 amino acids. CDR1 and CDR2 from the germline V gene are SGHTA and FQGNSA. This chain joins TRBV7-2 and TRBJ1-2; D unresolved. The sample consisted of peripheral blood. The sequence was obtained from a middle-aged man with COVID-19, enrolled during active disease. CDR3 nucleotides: TGTGCCAGCAGCTTAGCTTTAAGGGTTGGAGGGGGCTACACCTTC. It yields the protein CASSLALRVGGGYTF.